This T cell receptor beta chain was obtained from a study of T cell responses to AZD1222 COVID-19 vaccine. Points from the study as a whole: Within unmutated variant regions lay the reported targets of nearly half of spike-specific TCRs. Repertoire collection took place solely once the T cell response had peaked. Spike-wide vaccine-associated CD4 TCRs dominated at 160-218 and 743-854.

Assay used: immunoSEQ multiplex PCR; TCRdb lists only in-frame clones, some missing. The data hold approximately 120,000 clones, with 85% to 90% observed a single time. As to this clone: Antigen specificity is unknown.

The CDR3 runs 17 residues. In germline, CDR1 is LNHDA, CDR2 SQIVND (reference sequence). V lost 6 bases to trimming and J lost 2 bases, with 22 bases between them. The receptor's source is an adult who received the AZD1222 COVID-19 vaccine. The V call is TRBV19, the J call TRBJ1-1, with D unclear. Specimen: peripheral blood, collected 28 days after the second AZD1222 dose. CDR3 nucleotides: TGTGCCAGTAGGCCGGGGTCGGGGTTTTGGCCTAACACTGAAGCTTTCTTT. It translates to CASRPGSGFWPNTEAFF.